This TCR beta chain appears in the sequencing data of a study of monozygotic twins with inflammatory bowel disease. Study observations and caveats: Support was absent for any single strong signal or clonotype linked to IBD.

About this clonotype: Its antigen is as yet unknown.

Using the 5' RACE reads, TCRdb records one entry per CDR3 protein without DNA. The listing records 170,000 or so distinct CDR3 sequences. Per germline, CDR1 SQVTM and CDR2 ANQGSEA. The CDR3 is 13 amino acids. The sequence was collected from a human donor with ulcerative colitis or Crohn's disease, or a healthy co-twin of an affected twin (not recorded which). Sequences were obtained from blood. The chain joins TRBV29-1 to TRBJ1-1; there is no DNA to check the TCRdb D call of TRBD1. The CDR3 sequence: CSVEEIKGIKAFF. The full variable domain, rest sourced from reference TRBV29-1 and TRBJ1-1, is SAVISQKPSRDICQRGTSLTIQCQVDSQVTMMFWYRQQPGQSLTLIATANQGSEATYESGFVIDKFPISRPNLTFSTLTVSNMSPEDSSIYLCSVEEIKGIKAFFGQGTRLTVV.